This T cell receptor beta chain was recorded in a study of control samples from healthy donors and cancer patients (TCRdb year 2020). For this clone: The antigen it recognizes is unknown. Base qualities are missing; no much larger clone stands one base away.

Library preparation employed the immunoSEQ multiplex PCR assay. TCRdb stores this immuneACCESS table with in-frame sequences only. Part of the clones is absent; in the studies checked, under half of the shortfall reflects unresolved V genes, and no reason is known for the rest. For this sample the table gives over 150,000 clones, of which 96% were detected only once. Over 1% of the sample is taken by the ten largest. Sequencing was performed on blood. The source is a woman aged 30 to 39 in good health.

The nucleotides read TGTGCCAGTAGTAGCGGATTCTACGAGCAGTACTTC. Its protein reads: CASSSGFYEQYF. The chain links TRBV19 with TRBJ2-7; the D gene assignment is ambiguous. Spanning cysteine to phenylalanine, the CDR3 consists of 12 amino acids. The kept DNA is CDR3 alone, 36 bases in frame from the first base. Via the germline V gene (reference sequence), CDR1 is LNHDA and CDR2 SQIVND. The germline ends are 7 bases apart after V is trimmed by 4 bases and J by 3 bases.